These 25 T cell receptor beta chains originate from one sample sequenced in a study of blood T cell repertoires in COVID-19. The repertoire was sequenced with immunoSEQ multiplex PCR; TCRdb's copy has only in-frame clones and lacks some. There are 200,000 to 300,000 clones in the sample; about 89% occur only once, and around 1.6% lies in the top ten. Sequenced: peripheral blood. Every receptor here comes from an older woman who had recovered from COVID-19.

This clone has just a few counts. CDR3 in DNA: TGTGCCAGCAGCTGGCCCAGGCGGGCGGACACCGGGGAGCTGTTTTTT. Translated, it gives CASSWPRRADTGELFF. This chain uses TRBV11-1 with TRBJ2-2, with D perhaps TRBD2 (5 bases). The CDR3 has 16 residues. With 4 bases removed from V and 3 bases from J, the gap between germline ends came to 15 bases. Germline-derived CDR1 and CDR2 are SGHAT and FQDESV (reference sequence).

This sequence joins TRBV19 and TRBJ1-6; weak D call: TRBD1 (5 bases). The CDR3 spans 14 residues. V gave up 6 bases and J gave up 4 bases, with 10 bases separating them. Germline V gene lookup returns CDR1 LNHDA and CDR2 SQIVND (reference sequence). This chain's CDR3 is CASSWRGYNSPLHF. In DNA, the CDR3 is TGTGCCAGTAGCTGGAGGGGTTATAATTCACCCCTCCACTTT.

The J gene is TRBJ1-4, the V gene TRBV9, with TRBD1 matching over 10 bases. V gave up 0 bases and J gave up 7 bases; unmatched junction bases: 0. Germline-derived CDR1 and CDR2 are SGDLS and YYNGEE. The CDR3 runs 14 residues. The CDR3 region is CASSVGQGAEKLFF. CDR3 nucleotides: TGTGCCAGCAGCGTAGGACAGGGGGCTGAAAAACTGTTTTTT.

This chain uses TRBV20-1 with TRBJ1-6, with 9 nucleotides matching TRBD1. CDR1 and CDR2 from the germline V gene are DFQATT and SNEGSKA (reference sequence). This CDR3 is 11 amino acids long. As DNA, the CDR3 is TGCAGCGGGACAGGGAATTCACCCCTCCACTTT. Its translation is CSGTGNSPLHF.

The table lists this clone with a few counts. The chain couples TRBV11-3 to TRBJ1-1; a weak D match, TRBD1 (5 bases). V lost 4 bases to trimming and J lost 5 bases, with 14 bases between them. CDR1 and CDR2 from the germline V gene are SGHNT and YENEEA. The CDR3 is 14 residues long. CDR3 sequence: CASSSGGTPTEAFF. CDR3 coding DNA: TGTGCCAGCAGCTCCGGGGGGACGCCAACTGAAGCTTTCTTT.

This sequence joins TRBV9 and TRBJ2-3; TRBD2 is a possible D gene (5 bases). With 4 bases removed from V and 6 bases from J, the gap between germline ends came to 15 bases. From germline, CDR1 is SGDLS and CDR2 YYNGEE. CDR3 size: 14 residues. The CDR3, as DNA: TGTGCCAGCAGCAGTTTCGGGGTTTCTGATACGCAGTATTTT. Its protein is CASSSFGVSDTQYF.

V gene TRBV3-1 (or the pseudogene TRBV3-2) combines with J gene TRBJ1-6; the D gene is possibly TRBD1 (6 bases). This CDR3 spans 15 amino acids. V was clipped by 0 bases and J by 7 bases, with 10 bases between them. Germline assignment: CDR1 LGHDT and CDR2 YNNKEL (reference sequence). The DNA of the CDR3 is TGTGCCAGCAGCCAAGAGGGGGCGAGGAATTCACCCCTCCACTTT. It is translated as CASSQEGARNSPLHF.

The rearrangement joins TRBV7-3 to TRBJ1-1; unclear D gene. From germline, CDR1 is SGHTA and CDR2 FQGTGA. The V end was cut by 1 base, the J end by 1 base, with 7 bases between. The CDR3 totals 14 residues. CDR3 in amino acids: CASSLNSENTEAFF. The CDR3 region has the DNA TGTGCCAGCAGCTTAAACTCCGAGAACACTGAAGCTTTCTTT. The full variable domain, completed using reference TRBV7-3 and TRBJ1-1, is GAGVSQTPSNKVTEKGKYVELRCDPISGHTALYWYRQSLGQGPEFLIYFQGTGAADDSGLPNDRFFAVRPEGSVSTLKIQRTERGDSAVYLCASSLNSENTEAFFGQGTRLTVV.

The chain carries TRBV10-1 and TRBJ2-7; 7 positions agree with TRBD1. There are 12 residues in the CDR3. The V segment lost 10 bases and the J segment 2 bases; nucleotides outside the gene matches: 5. Germline V gives CDR1 WNHNN, CDR2 SYGVQD (reference sequence). The CDR3 sequence is CATRDSPYEQYF. The CDR3 DNA sequence: TGCGCCACCCGGGACAGCCCCTACGAGCAGTACTTC.

This clone was observed many times. The gene calls are TRBV10-3 and TRBJ1-5; D is uncertain. CDR3 size: 13 residues. V was trimmed by 0 bases and J by 4 bases, leaving 4 bases between them. The V gene's germline CDR1 is ENHRY and CDR2 SYGVKD. The chain's CDR3 is CAISESRNQPQHF. In nucleotides, the CDR3 is TGTGCCATCAGTGAGTCGAGAAATCAGCCCCAGCATTTT.

The chain links TRBV7-2 to TRBJ1-4; 7 bases align to TRBD1. Looked up from germline, CDR1 is SGHTA and CDR2 is FQGNSA. The CDR3 is 13 amino acids. With V trimmed by 5 bases and J by 10 bases, 7 bases remained unmatched. CDR3 in amino acids: CASSPDRAVKLFF. The CDR3 DNA sequence: TGTGCCAGCAGCCCTGACAGGGCCGTAAAACTGTTTTTT. The entire variable domain, with the rest obtained from reference TRBV7-2 and TRBJ1-4, is as follows: GAGVSQSPSNKVTEKGKDVELRCDPISGHTALYWYRQSLGQGLEFLIYFQGNSAPDKSGLPSDRFSAERTGGSVSTLTIQRTQQEDSAVYLCASSPDRAVKLFFGSGTQLSVL.

The chain employs TRBV18 and TRBJ2-3; D may be TRBD1 (6 bases). The germline V and J ends were trimmed by 3 bases and 2 bases, with 12 bases remaining between them. CDR3 size: 15 residues. Per germline, CDR1 KGHSH and CDR2 LQKENI. The CDR3 nucleotides are TGTGCCAGCTCACCCGACCAGGGGTACACAGATACGCAGTATTTT. Residues: CASSPDQGYTDTQYF.

The chain has TRBV23-1 and TRBJ1-5, with a possible D match to TRBD1 (6 bases). TRBV23-1 is known as an ORF, though its function is uncertain. The V end lost 6 bases, the J end lost 2 bases, and 23 bases lay between the germline ends. This CDR3 contains 18 residues. DNA of the CDR3: TGCGCCAGCAGCCGACCTCTCCTTCCGACAGGAGGCAATCAGCCCCAGCATTTT. It yields the protein CASSRPLLPTGGNQPQHF.

This clone was counted once. The rearrangement joins TRBV27 to TRBJ1-1, with a possible D match to TRBD1 (5 bases). CDR3 length: 16 amino acids. Germline V CDR1 and CDR2: MNHEY, SMNVEV (reference sequence). Between the trimmed V and J ends, which lost 2 bases and 1 base, there was a span of 14 bases. CDR3 region: CASSLSRGAENTEAFF. CDR3 DNA sequence: TGTGCCAGCAGTTTAAGTCGCGGGGCAGAGAACACTGAAGCTTTCTTT.

A few counts support this clone. The chain uses TRBV19 and TRBJ2-3; 7 nucleotides align to TRBD1. The CDR3 is 15 amino acids. Germline CDR1 is LNHDA and CDR2 is SQIVND (reference sequence). Trimming removed 3 bases from V and 1 base from J; junction bases left unmatched: 4. For the CDR3, the DNA is TGTGCCAGTAGTATCTCCGGACAGGGCACAGATACGCAGTATTTT. It specifies CASSISGQGTDTQYF.

CDR3 sequence reads: CASSFGTRYGYTF. In DNA, the CDR3 is TGTGCCAGCAGTTTTGGGACACGTTATGGCTACACCTTC. The V gene is TRBV27, the J gene TRBJ1-2; tentatively, D is TRBD1 (6 bases). The germline V and J ends were trimmed by 3 bases and 5 bases, with 10 bases remaining between them. There are 13 residues in the CDR3. Germline V CDR1 and CDR2: MNHEY, SMNVEV (reference sequence).

The chain couples TRBV6-5 to TRBJ2-5, with D possibly matching TRBD2 (7 bases). V gave up 6 bases and J gave up 4 bases, with 18 bases separating them. The length of the CDR3 is 15 residues. CDR1 is MNHEY, CDR2 SVGAGI, per germline. The CDR3 nucleotides are TGTGCCAGCAGGGCGGGGGCCCCAGCCTCAGAGACCCAGTACTTC. It is translated as CASRAGAPASETQYF.

The chain has TRBV12-3 or TRBV12-4 and TRBJ2-2, with 10 bases lining up with TRBD1. The CDR3 consists of 13 residues. V lost 5 bases, J lost 6 bases, and 0 bases stayed unmatched. The CDR3 DNA sequence: TGTGCCAGCAGTGGACAGGGGGCCGGGGAGCTGTTTTTT. It codes for CASSGQGAGELFF.

The chain employs TRBV28 and TRBJ1-5, with 7 bases lining up with TRBD1. This CDR3 has 12 amino acids. V lost 10 bases and J lost 5; bases outside the gene matches: 5. CDR1 is MDHEN, CDR2 SYDVKM, per germline. CDR3: CATRGDYQPQHF. CDR3 bases: TGTGCCACCAGGGGGGACTATCAGCCCCAGCATTTT.

The rearrangement uses TRBV6-5 and TRBJ1-2; 8 nucleotides agree with TRBD1. This CDR3 is built from 16 residues. From germline, CDR1 is MNHEY and CDR2 SVGAGI. V gave up 4 bases and J gave up 9 bases; unmatched junction bases: 16. The CDR3 DNA reads TGTGCCAGCAGTTTCAGTCCCACAGGGGGAAGAGAACGCTACACCTTC. It specifies CASSFSPTGGRERYTF.

V gene TRBV7-8 combines with J gene TRBJ1-5; 9 bases align to TRBD1. Germline CDR1 is SGHVS and CDR2 is FQNEAQ. The V and J ends lost 5 bases and 1 base, in that order; junction bases with no gene match: 18. The CDR3 is made up of 20 amino acids. As DNA, the CDR3 is TGTGCCAGCAGCCGCTTAATTCTATCGGGGACAGGGTCGAGCAATCAGCCCCAGCATTTT. Translating gives CASSRLILSGTGSSNQPQHF.

This chain joins TRBV6-5 and TRBJ1-3; 7 bases align to TRBD1. Germline V gives CDR1 MNHEY, CDR2 SVGAGI. The CDR3 runs to 14 residues. The V and J ends lost 2 bases and 2 bases, in that order; junction bases with no gene match: 0. The CDR3 loop reads CASSYRGPGNTIYF. The CDR3 DNA reads as TGTGCCAGCAGTTACAGGGGGCCTGGAAACACCATATATTTT.

This clone was seen only once. CDR3 DNA sequence: TGTGCCAGCAGCCAGGTTGGCAGGAATGGCTACACCTTC. Protein product: CASSQVGRNGYTF. The V gene is TRBV14, the J gene TRBJ1-2; D is unresolved. Germline V CDR1 and CDR2: SGHDN, FVKESK. The germline V and J ends were trimmed by 3 bases and 6 bases, with 11 bases remaining between them. The CDR3 is made up of 13 amino acids.

The chain has TRBV7-9 and TRBJ1-1; D may be TRBD1 (6 bases). The germline CDR1 and CDR2 sequences are SEHNR and FQNEAQ (reference sequence). CDR3 length: 14 amino acids. Trimming cost V 1 base and J 8 bases, with 14 bases left between them. The CDR3 DNA follows: TGTGCCAGCAGCTTAGGTATGGGGGCGAAGGAAGCTTTCTTT. Translating it yields CASSLGMGAKEAFF. The complete variable domain, with remaining parts taken from reference TRBV7-9 and TRBJ1-1, reads DTGVSQNPRHKITKRGQNVTFRCDPISEHNRLYWYRQTLGQGPEFLTYFQNEAQLEKSRLLSDRFSAERPKGSFSTLEIQRTEQGDSAMYLCASSLGMGAKEAFFGQGTRLTVV.

This clone was detected a few times. This chain links TRBV29-1 with TRBJ2-3; D gene ambiguous. The V end lost 7 bases, the J end lost 6 bases, and 14 bases lay between the germline ends. The germline V gene encodes CDR1 SQVTM and CDR2 ANQGSEA. The CDR3 has 12 residues. DNA for the CDR3: TGCAGCGGTGAGCGACTCGCGGATACGCAGTATTTT. Protein sequence: CSGERLADTQYF.